The 6 T cell receptor beta chains reported below all come from one sample, sequenced in a study of naive and memory T cell subsets. Both TRBC1 and TRBC2 were covered by a beta constant-region primer of two equimolar oligonucleotides. Nested alpha and beta constant-region primers with the SP2 primer drove four PCR rounds on ligated cDNA. Each CDR3 protein is one row after TCRdb ran MiXCR on the UMI-ligation and nested PCR reads. Of 100,000 to 150,000 distinct CDR3 sequences in the sample, 30% to 45% were seen once. Sequenced input: central memory CD4+ T cells from blood. The receptors stem from a human donor in good health.

This chain joins TRBV20-1 and TRBJ2-7; 10 nucleotides align to TRBD2. Unmatched junction bases numbered 12, after V lost 6 bases and J lost 4 bases. The CDR3 loop spans 15 amino acids. CDR1 is DFQATT and CDR2 is SNEGSKA in the germline V gene (reference sequence). The CDR3 reads CSASPLAGKKYEQYF. The CDR3 nucleotides read TGCAGTGCCAGCCCACTAGCGGGAAAAAAGTACGAGCAGTACTTC.

V and J are TRBV28 and TRBJ1-1, with unresolved D. V shed 2 bases and J shed 7 bases, with 11 bases lying between them. This CDR3 is built from 13 residues. Germline values: CDR1 MDHEN, CDR2 SYDVKM. The CDR3 DNA reads as TGTGCCAGCAGTTTAGTTGGGCAGTTTGAAGCTTTCTTT. Translation: CASSLVGQFEAFF.

This clonotype was detected only a few times. The V and J genes are TRBV20-1 and TRBJ1-5, with D unresolved. V dropped 7 bases and J dropped 0 bases, with 7 bases sitting between them. CDR3 length equals 12 residues. The germline V gene has CDR1 DFQATT and CDR2 SNEGSKA (reference sequence). DNA for the CDR3: TGCAGTGTTTTGGATAGCAATCAGCCCCAGCATTTT. Protein product: CSVLDSNQPQHF.

Concerning this clonotype itself: Germline and junction disagree at one end, which may indicate a read error. This sequence joins TRBV20-1 and TRBJ2-7; 11 bases are a match to TRBD2. Germline V gene lookup returns CDR1 DFQATT and CDR2 SNEGSKA (reference sequence). CDR3 size: 18 residues. The CDR3 loop reads CRARDPLGTSGGSYEQYF. Here the CDR3 DNA reads TGCAGAGCTAGAGATCCCCTTGGGACTAGCGGAGGCTCCTACGAGCAGTACTTC.

V gene TRBV12-5 combines with J gene TRBJ2-3; no reliable D call. The germline gives CDR1 LGHNT, CDR2 FRNRAP. The CDR3 consists of 12 residues. V lost 7 bases and J 5 bases, leaving 10 bases between the germline ends. The CDR3 is CASVMGIDTQYF. As DNA, the CDR3 is TGTGCTAGTGTCATGGGTATAGATACGCAGTATTTT.

This chain joins TRBV5-1 and TRBJ2-1, with D perhaps TRBD2 (6 bases). The V gene's germline CDR1 is SGHRS and CDR2 YFSETQ. The V and J ends lost 0 bases and 0 bases respectively, with 10 bases between them. CDR3 size: 16 residues. The CDR3 nucleotides read TGCGCCAGCAGCTTGGTTCTCGGGAGCTCCTACAATGAGCAGTTCTTC. Its protein product is CASSLVLGSSYNEQFF.